This T cell receptor (beta chain) was recorded in a study of T cells in Graves' hyperthyroidism and ophthalmopathy. Study outcomes and limitations: Clonotypes that were expanded in thyroid above 0.001 mostly appeared in blood too. Model predictions of ophthalmopathy came a median around 6.5 months before onset. Classification by a 13 V-J model distinguished ophthalmopathy from stable hyperthyroidism.

Amplification targeted TCR beta CDR3 regions from RNA transcripts. A set of HTBI primers served as the primers for a first-round RT-PCR of the TCR CDR3. TCRdb reprocessed the multiplex PCR reads via MiXCR and lists one record per CDR3 protein. The sample carries fewer than 110,000 distinct CDR3 sequences, roughly 47% recorded once. This clonotype was counted between two and nine times. Antigen unknown. The junction shows a germline mismatch at one end, possibly a read error. Germline CDR1 is LNHNV and CDR2 is YYDKDF (reference sequence). The CDR3 consists of 14 residues. The rearrangement links TRBV15 to TRBJ2-6; TRBD1 aligns across 7 bases. The sequenced sample consisted of blood. The receptor's source is a man in his forties with Graves' hyperthyroidism. The CDR3 loop reads CATSRTSGGNVLTF. For the CDR3, the DNA is TGTGCCACCAGCAGAACCTCAGGGGGCAACGTCCTGACTTTC.